The next 27 T cell receptor beta chains were all read from a single sample in a study of blood T cell repertoires in COVID-19. The table came from immunoSEQ multiplex PCR; TCRdb's copy has only in-frame clones and leaves some out. The table has about 310,000 clones, roughly 87% seen once. Sample: peripheral blood. Every receptor here comes from a man between 45 and 60 years old with active or convalescent COVID-19.

The CDR3 spells CASSLGGQAPSGNTIYF. The CDR3 DNA is TGTGCCAGCAGCTTGGGGGGACAGGCTCCCTCTGGAAACACCATATATTTT. This chain links TRBV5-6 with TRBJ1-3; 8 bases map to TRBD1. The germline CDR1 and CDR2 sequences are SGHDT and YYEEEE. V gave up 0 bases and J gave up 0 bases; unmatched junction bases: 5. This CDR3 has 17 amino acids.

The chain joins TRBV30 to TRBJ2-1; 7 positions match TRBD2. V trimming: 3 bases; J trimming: 5 bases; junction bases outside the gene matches: 10. Germline loops: CDR1 GTSNPN, CDR2 SVGIG (reference sequence). The CDR3 is made up of 15 amino acids. CDR3 coding DNA: TGTGCCTGGAGAGGGGACTACACCAGAGACAATGAGCAGTTCTTC. Its protein is CAWRGDYTRDNEQFF.

This clone was seen a few times. For the CDR3, the DNA is TGTGCCAGTAGTTCCCGGACAGGTTCGAATGAAAAACTGTTTTTT. Its translation: CASSSRTGSNEKLFF. The chain links TRBV19 to TRBJ1-4, with 7 positions matching TRBD1. Germline V lookup: CDR1 LNHDA, CDR2 SQIVND (reference sequence). The CDR3 has 15 residues. With 5 bases clipped from V and 5 bases from J, the junction kept 8 bases outside the gene matches.

The CDR3 is CASSLGGGIQTGELFF. CDR3 coding DNA: TGTGCCAGCAGCTTGGGTGGAGGCATTCAGACCGGGGAGCTGTTTTTT. The chain employs TRBV5-8 and TRBJ2-2, with D tentatively TRBD2 (5 bases). The CDR3 is 16 amino acids. Germline lookup yields CDR1 SGHTS and CDR2 YDEGEE. V gave up 0 bases and J gave up 5 bases, with 14 bases separating them. Full variable domain (missing parts from reference TRBV5-8 and TRBJ2-2): EAGVTQSPTHLIKTRGQQATLRCSPISGHTSVYWYQQALGLGLQFLLWYDEGEERNRGNFPPRFSGRQFPNYSSELNVNALELEDSALYLCASSLGGGIQTGELFFGEGSRLTVL.

V and J are TRBV5-1 and TRBJ1-1, with unresolved D. Trimming took 3 bases from V and 1 from J, leaving 7 bases between them. From germline, CDR1 is SGHRS and CDR2 YFSETQ. The CDR3 consists of 13 residues. The CDR3: CASSWRENTEAFF. CDR3 DNA sequence: TGCGCCAGCAGCTGGAGGGAGAACACTGAAGCTTTCTTT.

The rearrangement links TRBV7-9 to TRBJ2-1; 8 bases align to TRBD1. The V gene's germline CDR1 is SEHNR and CDR2 FQNEAQ (reference sequence). The V and J ends lost 1 base and 15 bases, in that order; junction bases with no gene match: 8. The CDR3 runs 13 residues. The CDR3 bases are TGTGCCAGCAGCTTAGGGGGGGACAGGATCAGGTTCTTC. This gives the protein CASSLGGDRIRFF.

The rearrangement uses TRBV14 and TRBJ2-1; a weak D match, TRBD1 (6 bases). This CDR3 has 15 residues. Germline loops: CDR1 SGHDN, CDR2 FVKESK. V lost 6 bases and J 7 bases, leaving 19 bases between the germline ends. The CDR3 DNA is TGTGCCAGCAGACCCAGGGGTGGGGGATGGAATGAGCAGTTCTTC. Amino acid sequence: CASRPRGGGWNEQFF. Full variable domain (remainder filled in from reference TRBV14 and TRBJ2-1): EAGVTQFPSHSVIEKGQTVTLRCDPISGHDNLYWYRRVMGKEIKFLLHFVKESKQDESGMPNNRFLAERTGGTYSTLKVQPAELEDSGVYFCASRPRGGGWNEQFFGPGTRLTVL.

In this sample, this clone turned up a few times. V usage is TRBV5-1 and J usage is TRBJ1-1, with TRBD1 as a possible D gene (5 bases). Trimming left V 2 bases short and J 4 bases short, with 18 bases between. From germline, CDR1 is SGHRS and CDR2 YFSETQ. The CDR3 contains 16 residues. The CDR3 reads CASSFTARNQGTEAFF. CDR3 in DNA: TGCGCCAGCAGCTTTACCGCAAGAAACCAGGGCACTGAAGCTTTCTTT.

The rearrangement links TRBV28 to TRBJ2-1; possibly TRBD2 for D (5 bases). This CDR3 region has 13 residues. Germline V gene sequence: CDR1 MDHEN, CDR2 SYDVKM. V gave up 5 bases and J gave up 0 bases, with 5 bases separating them. The chain's CDR3 is CASSRGSYNEQFF. CDR3 in DNA: TGTGCCAGCAGTCGGGGCTCCTACAATGAGCAGTTCTTC.

V and J are TRBV6-2 or TRBV6-3 and TRBJ1-6; 7 bases are a match to TRBD1. V gave up 6 bases and J gave up 6 bases; unmatched junction bases: 8. The CDR3 consists of 15 residues. Germline V gives CDR1 MNHEY, CDR2 SVGEGT. The DNA of the CDR3 is TGTGCCAGCAGCGGACGGGGACAGCCTAATTCACCCCTCCACTTT. It encodes CASSGRGQPNSPLHF.

This clone is a singleton in its sample. CDR3 nucleotides: TGTGCCAGCAGCCCCCAAGGACAACCTAATGAGCAGTTCTTC. Protein sequence: CASSPQGQPNEQFF. The J gene is TRBJ2-1, the V gene TRBV11-2; perhaps TRBD1 as D (5 bases). This CDR3 region has 14 residues. V was clipped by 5 bases and J by 7 bases, with 15 bases between them. Germline V gene lookup returns CDR1 SGHAT and CDR2 FQNNGV.

The CDR3 sequence is CATSDLQEGTSTAKNIQYF. CDR3 nucleotides: TGTGCCACCAGTGATTTGCAAGAAGGGACTAGCACAGCCAAAAACATTCAGTACTTC. V and J are TRBV24-1 and TRBJ2-4, with TRBD2 matching over 9 bases. The CDR3 totals 19 residues. V shed 0 bases and J 0 bases; nucleotides not matched to a gene: 8. Looked up from germline, CDR1 is KGHDR and CDR2 is SFDVKD.

On this clone: The sample has other DNA sequences that encode this CDR3 too. The rearrangement joins TRBV24-1 to TRBJ1-2; D is perhaps TRBD1 (5 bases). The CDR3 consists of 13 residues. In germline, CDR1 is KGHDR, CDR2 SFDVKD. Trimming took off 0 bases at V and 5 bases at J, with 6 bases between the two ends. The CDR3 region is CATSDLQGYGYTF. CDR3 coding DNA: TGTGCCACCAGTGATTTGCAGGGTTATGGCTACACCTTC.

The rearrangement uses TRBV6-1 and TRBJ2-2, with D unresolved. V lost 4 bases and J lost 1, with 13 bases in between. The V gene's germline CDR1 is MNHNS and CDR2 SASEGT. CDR3 size: 16 residues. CDR3 DNA: TGTGCCAGCAGTGTTACGGCGGTCCAGAACACCGGGGAGCTGTTTTTT. Its translation is CASSVTAVQNTGELFF.

The chain is built from TRBV5-1 and TRBJ2-1; maybe TRBD2 (6 bases). V gave up 7 bases and J gave up 5 bases, with 19 bases separating them. Per germline, CDR1 SGHRS and CDR2 YFSETQ. The CDR3 is made up of 15 amino acids. CDR3 in amino acids: CASGLAGGIDNEQFF. The CDR3 DNA reads TGCGCCAGCGGCCTAGCCGGCGGGATCGACAATGAGCAGTTCTTC.

V and J are TRBV7-9 and TRBJ2-7, with 8 bases aligning to TRBD1. The germline gives CDR1 SEHNR, CDR2 FQNEAQ (reference sequence). V trimming: 4 bases; J trimming: 3 bases; junction bases outside the gene matches: 11. CDR3 length: 16 residues. CDR3 bases: TGTGCCAGCAGCTCCCCCCGGGACAGGCCCTACTACGAGCAGTACTTC. Residues: CASSSPRDRPYYEQYF.

A remark on this clone: In the same sample, other DNA sequences code for this CDR3. V and J are TRBV7-9 and TRBJ1-4; 9 bases are a match to TRBD1. The germline gives CDR1 SEHNR, CDR2 FQNEAQ (reference sequence). The CDR3 contains 17 residues. V lost 1 base and J lost 1; bases outside the gene matches: 4. CDR3 DNA sequence: TGTGCCAGCAGCTTAGGATGGACAGGGGTAACTAATGAAAAACTGTTTTTT. Its protein is CASSLGWTGVTNEKLFF.

This chain joins TRBV3-1 (or the pseudogene TRBV3-2) and TRBJ1-6; TRBD1 might be the D (5 bases). Germline V gene sequence: CDR1 LGHDT, CDR2 YNNKEL (reference sequence). Trimming cost V 0 bases and J 2 bases, with 11 bases left between them. CDR3 length: 17 amino acids. This chain's CDR3 is CASSQDSGAAYNSPLHF. For the CDR3, the DNA is TGTGCCAGCAGCCAAGATAGCGGGGCGGCCTATAATTCACCCCTCCACTTT.

The J gene is TRBJ2-1, the V gene TRBV7-8; 12 nucleotides agree with TRBD1. V lost 4 bases and J lost 7; bases outside the gene matches: 5. CDR1 and CDR2 from the germline V gene are SGHVS and FQNEAQ. The CDR3 is made up of 15 amino acids. The DNA for the CDR3 is TGTGCCAGCAGCTCCTCGGGACAGGGGGCGAATGAGCAGTTCTTC. Residues: CASSSSGQGANEQFF.

The chain recombines TRBV5-4 with TRBJ1-4; D possibly corresponds to TRBD1 (6 bases). This CDR3 region has 15 residues. The ends were cut back, 5 bases at V and 8 bases at J, with 19 bases in the middle. Germline loops: CDR1 SGHNT, CDR2 YYREEE (reference sequence). This chain's CDR3 is CASSSGTNSGEKLFF. In DNA form, the CDR3 reads TGTGCCAGCAGTTCCGGGACAAACAGTGGGGAAAAACTGTTTTTT.

This clone has a handful of counts. Additional DNA sequences in this sample encode the identical CDR3. For the CDR3, the DNA is TGTGCCATCAGTGAGTCAAGTCGGGAAAACCAGCCCCAGCATTTT. This codes for CAISESSRENQPQHF. The J gene is TRBJ1-5, the V gene TRBV10-3; unclear D gene. This CDR3 is built from 15 residues. The germline V gene has CDR1 ENHRY and CDR2 SYGVKD. With 0 bases removed from V and 7 bases from J, the gap between germline ends came to 13 bases.

The rearrangement links TRBV10-3 to TRBJ1-6, with TRBD1 as a possible D gene (6 bases). With 0 bases removed from V and 6 bases from J, the gap between germline ends came to 9 bases. CDR1 and CDR2 (germline): ENHRY, SYGVKD. The CDR3 is 15 amino acids. The DNA of the CDR3 is TGTGCCATCAGTGAGTCTAGGACAGTTAATTCACCCCTCCACTTT. Protein product: CAISESRTVNSPLHF.

V gene TRBV6-5 combines with J gene TRBJ2-5, with 8 bases matching TRBD2. Germline CDR1 and CDR2: MNHEY and SVGAGI. This CDR3 comprises 15 residues. V gave up 9 bases and J gave up 5 bases; unmatched junction bases: 14. The chain's CDR3 is CASSPGGPIGETQYF. CDR3 coding DNA: TGTGCCAGTTCGCCGGGGGGGCCCATCGGGGAGACCCAGTACTTC.

This clone was detected a few times. The chain is built from TRBV2 and TRBJ1-5, with 7 bases that match TRBD1. The V segment lost 7 bases and the J segment 5 bases; nucleotides outside the gene matches: 8. The germline V gene has CDR1 SNHLY and CDR2 FYNNEI. The CDR3 length is 14 residues. The CDR3 nucleotides are TGTGCCAGCACCAGGACAGGAAGGGATCAGCCCCAGCATTTT. Translation: CASTRTGRDQPQHF.

The V call is TRBV19, the J call TRBJ2-7, with D maybe TRBD1 (6 bases). Trimming stripped 5 bases from V and 2 bases from J, with 19 bases between. Germline values: CDR1 LNHDA, CDR2 SQIVND (reference sequence). CDR3 length equals 16 residues. The chain's CDR3 is CASSPPGTLTPYEQYF. In DNA form, the CDR3 reads TGTGCCAGTAGTCCACCCGGGACACTGACCCCCTACGAGCAGTACTTC.

The chain joins TRBV28 to TRBJ1-2; weak D call: TRBD1 (5 bases). V was clipped by 5 bases and J by 1 base, with 11 bases between them. CDR3 length equals 14 residues. The germline V gene encodes CDR1 MDHEN and CDR2 SYDVKM. The CDR3 bases are TGTGCCAGCAGTCGCCCGGGGGGTAACTATGGCTACACCTTC. Its translation is CASSRPGGNYGYTF.

The chain employs TRBV6-4 and TRBJ1-1; a weak D match, TRBD1 (5 bases). Per the germline V gene, CDR1 is MRHNA and CDR2 is SNTAGT. Trimming removed 0 bases from V and 4 bases from J, with 12 bases in between. The length of the CDR3 is 15 residues. CDR3 nucleotide sequence: TGTGCCAGCAGTGACTCGAGCGGGGGTGGCACTGAAGCTTTCTTT. Translated, it gives CASSDSSGGGTEAFF.